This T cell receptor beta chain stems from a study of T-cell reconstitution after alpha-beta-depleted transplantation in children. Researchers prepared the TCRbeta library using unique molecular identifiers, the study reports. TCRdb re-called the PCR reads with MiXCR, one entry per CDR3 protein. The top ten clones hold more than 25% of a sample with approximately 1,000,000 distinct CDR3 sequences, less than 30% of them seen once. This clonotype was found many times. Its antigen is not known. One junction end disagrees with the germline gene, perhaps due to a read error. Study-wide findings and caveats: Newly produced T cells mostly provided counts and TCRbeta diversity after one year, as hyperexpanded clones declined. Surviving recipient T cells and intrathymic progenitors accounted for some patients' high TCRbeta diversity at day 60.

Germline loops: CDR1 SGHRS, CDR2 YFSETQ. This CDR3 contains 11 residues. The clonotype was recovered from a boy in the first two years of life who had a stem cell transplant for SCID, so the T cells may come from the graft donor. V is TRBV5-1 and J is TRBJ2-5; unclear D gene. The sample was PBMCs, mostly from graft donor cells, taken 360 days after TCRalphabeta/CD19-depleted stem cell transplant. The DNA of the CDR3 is TGTGCCAGCAGCCTCGATTTAACCCAGTACTTC. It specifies CASSLDLTQYF.